The rows below give T cell receptor beta chains drawn from one sample of a study of CD8+CD57+ T cells in acquired aplastic anemia. One entry per CDR3 protein, called by TCRdb with MiXCR from the reads. This sample has under 200,000 distinct CDR3 sequences, with just under 45% found just once. Material for sequencing was sorted CD4+, CD8+, or CD8+CD57+ T cells (not recorded which) from PBMCs. Receptors originate from a human donor in good health. Each CDR3 is given with its conserved first and last residue. D genes are given only for firm matches. Not all rows give a size; the values are once, few, many and, for expanded clones, a class.

>many|TRBJ1-6|-|TRBV20-1
CSASSVGITNSPLHF
TGCAGTGCTAGCAGTGTCGGGATCACTAATTCACCCCTCCACTTT
>-|TRBJ1-1|TRBD1|TRBV10-3
CAISEETGRNTEAFF
TGTGCCATCAGTGAGGAGACAGGGAGAAACACTGAAGCTTTCTTT
>once|TRBJ1-4|TRBD1|TRBV25-1
CASSGGQGGSEKLFF
TGTGCCAGCAGTGGGGGACAGGGGGGGAGCGAAAAACTGTTTTTT
>-|TRBJ1-5|-|TRBV28
CASSQGAFYQPQHF
TGTGCCAGCAGCCAAGGGGCCTTTTATCAGCCCCAGCATTTT
>once|TRBJ2-7|TRBD1|TRBV20-1
CSARGGQDYEQYF
TGCAGTGCTAGGGGGGGACAGGACTACGAGCAGTACTTC
>-|TRBJ1-2|TRBD1|TRBV10-1
CASRTTGDYGYTF
TGCGCCAGCAGGACCACAGGGGACTATGGCTACACCTTC
>-|TRBJ1-2|TRBD1|TRBV3-1
CASSLRDRDYGYTF
TGTGCCAGCAGCCTCCGGGACAGGGACTATGGCTACACCTTC
>many|TRBJ2-3|TRBD1|TRBV7-2
CASSLASTGGTDTQYF
TGTGCCAGCAGCTTAGCAAGCACAGGGGGCACAGATACGCAGTATTTT
>many|TRBJ2-1|TRBD1|TRBV7-2
CASSSGGLGRYNEQFF
TGTGCCAGCAGTTCAGGGGGCCTCGGTCGGTACAATGAGCAGTTCTTC
>many|TRBJ2-1|-|TRBV6-1
CASSGSRVPEQFF
TGTGCCAGCAGTGGTTCCAGGGTTCCTGAGCAGTTCTTC
>-|TRBJ2-7|TRBD1|TRBV5-6
CASSWRGQGSEQYF
TGTGCCAGCAGCTGGAGGGGACAGGGAAGCGAGCAGTACTTC
>many|TRBJ2-1|TRBD1|TRBV7-2
CASSYYTGVNEQFF
TGTGCCAGCAGCTACTATACAGGGGTCAATGAGCAGTTCTTC
>once|TRBJ2-1|-|TRBV10-3
CASSYSTVSSYNEQFF
TGTGCCAGCAGTTACTCGACAGTTAGCTCCTACAATGAGCAGTTCTTC
>many|TRBJ2-7|-|TRBV5-4
CASSLQGPNEQYF
TGTGCCAGCAGCTTGCAGGGGCCCAACGAGCAGTACTTC